These 12 T cell receptor beta chains share one sample of origin, sequenced in a study of T cells in localized non-small cell lung cancer. Libraries were prepared by immunoSEQ multiplex PCR; TCRdb keeps only in-frame clonotypes and omits some of them. The sample yields approximately 54,000 clones, around 83% seen once. The source was peripheral blood, collected before any cancer treatment. Receptor source: a female donor aged 60 or older with stage II squamous cell lung carcinoma.

This clone was detected only a few times. The chain links TRBV14 to TRBJ2-3, with D maybe TRBD1 (5 bases). The CDR3 is made up of 14 amino acids. The V gene's germline CDR1 is SGHDN and CDR2 FVKESK. Trimming left V 1 base short and J 2 bases short, with 7 bases between. The CDR3 DNA reads TGTGCCAGCAGCCAAGCACAGGCCACAGATACGCAGTATTTT. Protein sequence: CASSQAQATDTQYF.

The count of this clone is one. The gene calls are TRBV6-5 and TRBJ2-5; D unresolved. Trimming took off 0 bases at V and 6 bases at J, with 8 bases between the two ends. Per the germline V gene, CDR1 is MNHEY and CDR2 is SVGAGI. The CDR3 sequence is 13 residues long. The CDR3 DNA reads TGTGCCAGCAGTTACTCGGTAGGAAAGACCCAGTACTTC. Translating it yields CASSYSVGKTQYF.

This chain uses TRBV4-3 with TRBJ1-4; D is possibly TRBD1 (5 bases). V was pared by 0 bases and J by 7 bases, with 15 bases between. This CDR3 is built from 16 residues. CDR1 and CDR2 (germline): LGHNA, YSLEER. The CDR3 DNA sequence: TGCGCCAGCAGCCAAGACCCGGGACCCCCAAGTGAAAAACTGTTTTTT. This codes for CASSQDPGPPSEKLFF.

The chain carries TRBV10-3 and TRBJ2-7, with 9 nucleotides matching TRBD2. Germline-derived CDR1 and CDR2 are ENHRY and SYGVKD. This CDR3 is built from 15 residues. V shed 2 bases and J 3 bases; nucleotides not matched to a gene: 5. In nucleotides, the CDR3 is TGTGCCATCAGTGAGACTAGCGGGTTCCTCTACGAGCAGTACTTC. Residues: CAISETSGFLYEQYF.

This chain uses TRBV5-1 with TRBJ1-1; 8 bases map to TRBD1. Germline lookup yields CDR1 SGHRS and CDR2 YFSETQ. V shed 4 bases, J shed 3 bases, and the junction held 5 bases outside the gene matches. The CDR3 has 14 residues. CDR3 amino acids: CASSPDRADTEAFF. CDR3 coding DNA: TGCGCCAGCAGCCCGGACAGGGCAGACACTGAAGCTTTCTTT.

The chain carries TRBV14 and TRBJ1-1; TRBD1 matches at 7 bases. This CDR3 has 14 amino acids. With 4 bases clipped from V and 8 bases from J, the junction kept 10 bases outside the gene matches. The germline gives CDR1 SGHDN, CDR2 FVKESK. This CDR3 reads CASSPTGLGKEAFF. The CDR3, as DNA: TGTGCCAGCAGCCCGACAGGGCTGGGAAAGGAAGCTTTCTTT.

V and J are TRBV21-1 and TRBJ2-7; whether TRBD1, the table's D call, matches the DNA was not checked. TRBV21-1 is listed as a pseudogene. CDR3 length equals 18 residues. This chain's CDR3 is CASSKVTGRNPSRYEQYF. The DNA of the CDR3 is TGTGCCAGCAGCAAAGTGACAGGGAGAAACCCCTCCCGCTACGAGCAGTACTTC.

CDR3 bases: TGTGCCAGCAGCCCCGGTAGCGGGGAGCTGTTTTTT. This gives the protein CASSPGSGELFF. The chain joins TRBV7-9 to TRBJ2-2; D unresolved. The CDR3 covers 12 residues. Trimming shortened V by 5 bases and J by 7 bases, and 8 bases separated the two germline ends. Germline loops: CDR1 SEHNR, CDR2 FQNEAQ (reference sequence).

The chain couples TRBV9 to TRBJ1-1, with TRBD1 identical over 10 bases. Trimming took 3 bases from V and 5 from J; bases not matched to a gene: 4. Per germline, CDR1 SGDLS and CDR2 YYNGEE. The CDR3 loop spans 14 amino acids. The CDR3 DNA sequence: TGTGCCAGCAGCGCCCGACAGGGGGCTACTGAAGCTTTCTTT. Its translation: CASSARQGATEAFF.

As concerns this clone: The sample contains more than one DNA sequence encoding this CDR3. The rearrangement uses TRBV18 and TRBJ1-2; 8 bases match TRBD1. The CDR3 runs to 13 residues. Germline V gives CDR1 KGHSH, CDR2 LQKENI. V shed 3 bases and J 4 bases; nucleotides not matched to a gene: 1. CDR3 in DNA: TGTGCCAGCTCACCCGACAGGGGCTATGGCTACACCTTC. It encodes CASSPDRGYGYTF.

The CDR3 DNA reads as TGTGCCAGTAGTATCCGTCCGGGCTCTGGGGCCAACGTCCTGACTTTC. Amino acid sequence: CASSIRPGSGANVLTF. V gene TRBV19 combines with J gene TRBJ2-6; D gene unclear. V lost 3 bases, J lost 0 bases, and 9 bases lay in between. This CDR3 has 16 amino acids. Looked up from germline, CDR1 is LNHDA and CDR2 is SQIVND (reference sequence).

The CDR3 spells CASSLDAQETQYF. The CDR3 DNA follows: TGCGCCAGCAGCTTGGATGCCCAAGAGACCCAGTACTTC. The chain uses TRBV5-1 and TRBJ2-5, with D hard to call. The germline V and J ends were trimmed by 0 bases and 1 base, with 4 bases remaining between them. Per germline, CDR1 SGHRS and CDR2 YFSETQ. This CDR3 is built from 13 residues. Drawing the rest from reference TRBV5-1 and TRBJ2-5, the complete variable domain is KAGVTQTPRYLIKTRGQQVTLSCSPISGHRSVSWYQQTPGQGLQFLFEYFSETQRNKGNFPGRFSGRQFSNSRSEMNVSTLELGDSALYLCASSLDAQETQYFGPGTRLLVL.